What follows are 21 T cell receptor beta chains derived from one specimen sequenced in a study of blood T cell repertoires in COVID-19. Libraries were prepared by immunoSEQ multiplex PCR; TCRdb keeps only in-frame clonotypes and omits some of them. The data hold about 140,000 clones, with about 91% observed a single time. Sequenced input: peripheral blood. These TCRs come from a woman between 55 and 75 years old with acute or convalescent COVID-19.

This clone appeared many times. CDR3 sequence reads: CASSSPPGQGAIEISSYNSPLHF. The CDR3 DNA follows: TGTGCCAGCAGCTCACCCCCGGGACAGGGCGCGATTGAGATCAGCTCCTATAATTCACCCCTCCACTTT. The V gene is TRBV6-6, the J gene TRBJ1-6; 9 nucleotides line up with TRBD1. The CDR3 is made up of 23 amino acids. Germline lookup yields CDR1 MNHNY and CDR2 SVGAGI (reference sequence). The V segment lost 6 bases and the J segment 0 bases; nucleotides outside the gene matches: 24.

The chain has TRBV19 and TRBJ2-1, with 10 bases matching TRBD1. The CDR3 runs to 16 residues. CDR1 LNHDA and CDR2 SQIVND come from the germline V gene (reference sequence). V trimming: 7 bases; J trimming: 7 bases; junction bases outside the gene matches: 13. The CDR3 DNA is TGTGCCAGTAACCCCTCCGGGACAGGGGCTTTTAATGAGCAGTTCTTC. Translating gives CASNPSGTGAFNEQFF.

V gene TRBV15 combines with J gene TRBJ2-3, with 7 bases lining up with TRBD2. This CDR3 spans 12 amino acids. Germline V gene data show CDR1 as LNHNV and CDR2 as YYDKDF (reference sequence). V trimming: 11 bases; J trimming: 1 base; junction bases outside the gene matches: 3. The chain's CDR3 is CAAGEGTDTQYF. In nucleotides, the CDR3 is TGTGCCGCGGGAGAGGGCACAGATACGCAGTATTTT.

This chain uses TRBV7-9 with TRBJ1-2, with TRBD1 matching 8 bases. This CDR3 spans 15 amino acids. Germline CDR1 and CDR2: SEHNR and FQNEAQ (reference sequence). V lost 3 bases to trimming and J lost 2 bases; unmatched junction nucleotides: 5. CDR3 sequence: CASSFPRTGNYGYTF. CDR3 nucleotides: TGTGCCAGCAGCTTCCCTCGGACAGGGAACTATGGCTACACCTTC.

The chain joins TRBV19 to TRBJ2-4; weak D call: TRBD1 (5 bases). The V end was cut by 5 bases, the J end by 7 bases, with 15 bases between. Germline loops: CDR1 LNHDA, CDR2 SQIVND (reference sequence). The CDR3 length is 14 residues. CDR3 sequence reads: CASSVREVGNIQYF. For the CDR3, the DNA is TGTGCCAGTAGTGTCAGGGAAGTCGGTAACATTCAGTACTTC.

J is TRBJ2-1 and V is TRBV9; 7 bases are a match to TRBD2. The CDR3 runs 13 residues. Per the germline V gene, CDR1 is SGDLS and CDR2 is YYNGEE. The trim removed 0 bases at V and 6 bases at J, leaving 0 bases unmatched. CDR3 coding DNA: TGTGCCAGCAGCGTAGGGGGGGGCAATGAGCAGTTCTTC. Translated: CASSVGGGNEQFF.

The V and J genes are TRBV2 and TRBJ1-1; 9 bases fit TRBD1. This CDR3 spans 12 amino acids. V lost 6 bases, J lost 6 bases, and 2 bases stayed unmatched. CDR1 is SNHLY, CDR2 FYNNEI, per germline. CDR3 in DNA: TGTGCCAGCAGGGGGACAGGGTCTGAAGCTTTCTTT. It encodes CASRGTGSEAFF.

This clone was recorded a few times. The CDR3 DNA reads TGTGCCAGCAGCTCGTTCACAGATACGCAGTATTTT. Protein: CASSSFTDTQYF. The chain employs TRBV7-9 and TRBJ2-3; D unclear. Trimming pared 4 bases from V and 2 bases from J, leaving 4 bases between. This CDR3 has 12 residues. Looked up from germline, CDR1 is SEHNR and CDR2 is FQNEAQ (reference sequence).

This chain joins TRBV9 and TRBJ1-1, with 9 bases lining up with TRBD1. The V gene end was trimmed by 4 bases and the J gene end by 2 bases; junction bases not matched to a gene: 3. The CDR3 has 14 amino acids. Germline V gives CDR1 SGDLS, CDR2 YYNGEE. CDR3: CASSSDRGNTEAFF. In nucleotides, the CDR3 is TGTGCCAGCAGCTCGGACAGGGGAAACACTGAAGCTTTCTTT.

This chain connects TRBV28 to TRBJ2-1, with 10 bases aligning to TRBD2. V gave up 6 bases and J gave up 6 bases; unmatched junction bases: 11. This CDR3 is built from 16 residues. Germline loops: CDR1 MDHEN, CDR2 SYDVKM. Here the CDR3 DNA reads TGTGCCAGCAGCACACTAAGCGGGGGGGCGGTCAATGAGCAGTTCTTC. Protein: CASSTLSGGAVNEQFF. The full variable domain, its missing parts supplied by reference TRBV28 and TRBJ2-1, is DVKVTQSSRYLVKRTGEKVFLECVQDMDHENMFWYRQDPGLGLRLIYFSYDVKMKEKGDIPEGYSVSREKKERFSLILESASTNQTSMYLCASSTLSGGAVNEQFFGPGTRLTVL.

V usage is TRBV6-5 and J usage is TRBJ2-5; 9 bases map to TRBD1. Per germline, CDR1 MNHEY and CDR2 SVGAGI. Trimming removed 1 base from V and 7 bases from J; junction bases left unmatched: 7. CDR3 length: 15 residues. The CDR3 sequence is CASSYYAGQGGTQYF. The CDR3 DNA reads TGTGCCAGCAGTTACTACGCGGGACAGGGTGGGACCCAGTACTTC.

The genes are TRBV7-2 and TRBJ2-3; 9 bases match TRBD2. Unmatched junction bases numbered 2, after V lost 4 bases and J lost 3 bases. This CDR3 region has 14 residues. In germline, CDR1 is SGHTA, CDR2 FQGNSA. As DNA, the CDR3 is TGTGCCAGCAGCTCCGGACTAGCGACAGATACGCAGTATTTT. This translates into CASSSGLATDTQYF.

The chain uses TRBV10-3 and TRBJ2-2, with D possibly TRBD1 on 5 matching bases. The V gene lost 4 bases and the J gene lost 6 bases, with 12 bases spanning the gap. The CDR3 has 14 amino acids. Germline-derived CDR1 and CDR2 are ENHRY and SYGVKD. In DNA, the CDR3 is TGTGCCATCAGTGGGCAGGGTTATGCCGGGGAGCTGTTTTTT. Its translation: CAISGQGYAGELFF.

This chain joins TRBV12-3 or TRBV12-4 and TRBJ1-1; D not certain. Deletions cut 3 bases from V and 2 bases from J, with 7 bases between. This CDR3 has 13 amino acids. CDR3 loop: CASSFLENTEAFF. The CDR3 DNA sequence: TGTGCCAGCAGTTTTTTAGAAAACACTGAAGCTTTCTTT.

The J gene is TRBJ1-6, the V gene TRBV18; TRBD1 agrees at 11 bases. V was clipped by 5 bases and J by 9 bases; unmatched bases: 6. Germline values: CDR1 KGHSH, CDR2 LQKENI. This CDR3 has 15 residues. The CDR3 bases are TGTGCCAGCTCAGAAGGACAGGGGGCAGGTTCACCCCTCCACTTT. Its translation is CASSEGQGAGSPLHF.

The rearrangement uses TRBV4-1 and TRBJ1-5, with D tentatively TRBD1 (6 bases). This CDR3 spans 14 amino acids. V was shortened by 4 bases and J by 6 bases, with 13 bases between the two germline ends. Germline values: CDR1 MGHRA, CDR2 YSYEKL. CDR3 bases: TGCGCCAGCAGCCTTACAGGGTTGCTTCAGCCCCAGCATTTT. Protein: CASSLTGLLQPQHF.

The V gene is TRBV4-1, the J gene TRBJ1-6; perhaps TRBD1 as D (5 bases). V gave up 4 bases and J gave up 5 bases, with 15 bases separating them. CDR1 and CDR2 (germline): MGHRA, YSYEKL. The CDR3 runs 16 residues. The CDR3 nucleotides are TGCGCCAGCAGCCTTCTGGCGGGGGAGAATAATTCACCCCTCCACTTT. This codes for CASSLLAGENNSPLHF.

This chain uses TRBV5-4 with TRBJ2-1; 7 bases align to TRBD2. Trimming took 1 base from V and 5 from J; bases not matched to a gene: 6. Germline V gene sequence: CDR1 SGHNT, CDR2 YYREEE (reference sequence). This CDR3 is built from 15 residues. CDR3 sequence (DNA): TGTGCCAGCAGCTTGTCCCAGCGGGGAAACAATGAGCAGTTCTTC. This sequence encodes CASSLSQRGNNEQFF.

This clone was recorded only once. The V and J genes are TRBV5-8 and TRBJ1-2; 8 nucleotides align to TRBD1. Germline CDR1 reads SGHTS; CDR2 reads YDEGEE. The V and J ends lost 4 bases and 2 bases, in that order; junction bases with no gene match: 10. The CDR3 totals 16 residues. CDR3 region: CASSASLRGPNYGYTF. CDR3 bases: TGTGCCAGCAGCGCATCACTCAGGGGGCCCAACTATGGCTACACCTTC. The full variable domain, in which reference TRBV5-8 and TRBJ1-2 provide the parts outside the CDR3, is EAGVTQSPTHLIKTRGQQATLRCSPISGHTSVYWYQQALGLGLQFLLWYDEGEERNRGNFPPRFSGRQFPNYSSELNVNALELEDSALYLCASSASLRGPNYGYTFGSGTRLTVV.

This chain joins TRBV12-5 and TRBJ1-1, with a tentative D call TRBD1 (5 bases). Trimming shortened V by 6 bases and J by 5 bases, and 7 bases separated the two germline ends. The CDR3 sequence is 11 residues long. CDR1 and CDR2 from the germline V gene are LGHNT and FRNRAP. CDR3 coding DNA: TGTGCTAGTGGCCAGGGTACTGAAGCTTTCTTT. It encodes CASGQGTEAFF.

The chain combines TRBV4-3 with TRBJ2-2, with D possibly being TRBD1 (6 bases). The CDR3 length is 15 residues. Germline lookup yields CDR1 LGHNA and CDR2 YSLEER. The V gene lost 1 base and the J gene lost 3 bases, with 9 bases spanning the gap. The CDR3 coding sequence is TGCGCCAGCAGCCAAGCGGCAGGGGACACCGGGGAGCTGTTTTTT. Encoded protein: CASSQAAGDTGELFF.